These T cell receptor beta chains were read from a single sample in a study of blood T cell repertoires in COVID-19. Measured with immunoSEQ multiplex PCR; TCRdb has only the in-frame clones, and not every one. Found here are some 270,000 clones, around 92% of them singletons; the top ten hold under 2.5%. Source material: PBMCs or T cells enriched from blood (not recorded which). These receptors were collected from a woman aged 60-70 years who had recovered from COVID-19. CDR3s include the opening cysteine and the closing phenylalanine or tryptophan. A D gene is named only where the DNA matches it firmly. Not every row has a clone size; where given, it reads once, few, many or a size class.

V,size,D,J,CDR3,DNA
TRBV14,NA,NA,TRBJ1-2,CASSQEAGPERYTF,TGTGCCAGCAGCCAAGAAGCAGGGCCGGAACGCTACACCTTC
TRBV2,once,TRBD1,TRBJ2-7,CASRANRGPYEQYF,TGTGCCAGCAGGGCTAACAGGGGGCCCTACGAGCAGTACTTC
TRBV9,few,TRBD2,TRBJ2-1,CASSAGLAGLDEQFF,TGTGCCAGCAGCGCTGGACTAGCGGGATTAGATGAGCAGTTCTTC
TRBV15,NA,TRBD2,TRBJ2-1,CATSRVTSGRAYNEQFF,TGTGCCACCAGCAGAGTAACTAGCGGGAGGGCCTACAATGAGCAGTTCTTC
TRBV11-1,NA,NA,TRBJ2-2,CASSSPGHQGGVPFF,TGTGCCAGCAGCTCCCCCGGACACCAAGGGGGGGTGCCGTTTTTT
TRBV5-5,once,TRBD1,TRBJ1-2,CASSRGQGNYGYTF,TGTGCCAGCAGCAGGGGACAGGGGAACTATGGCTACACCTTC
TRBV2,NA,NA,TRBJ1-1,CASSFAPRTEAFF,TGTGCCAGCAGTTTTGCGCCTAGGACTGAAGCTTTCTTT
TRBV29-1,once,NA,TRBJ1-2,CSVASGLYGYTF,TGCAGCGTTGCATCAGGGCTCTATGGCTACACCTTC
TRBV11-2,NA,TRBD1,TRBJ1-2,CASSSLDRWDVYTF,TGTGCCAGCAGCTCTTTGGACAGGTGGGATGTCTACACCTTC
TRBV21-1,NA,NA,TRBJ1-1,CASSTLGQPGTEAFF,TGTGCCAGCAGCACCCTAGGACAGCCGGGTACTGAAGCTTTCTTT
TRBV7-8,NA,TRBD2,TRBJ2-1,CASSPGTSGIHRNEQFF,TGTGCCAGCAGCCCCGGGACTAGCGGGATCCATCGGAATGAGCAGTTCTTC
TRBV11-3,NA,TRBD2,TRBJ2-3,CASSFYGRATDTQYF,TGTGCCAGCAGCTTCTATGGGAGGGCCACAGATACGCAGTATTTT
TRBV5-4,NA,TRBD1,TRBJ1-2,CASSPRQGGYGYTF,TGTGCCAGCAGCCCAAGACAGGGAGGATATGGCTACACCTTC
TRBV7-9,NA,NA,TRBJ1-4,CASSFGSGEEKLFF,TGTGCCAGCAGCTTTGGGTCGGGGGAGGAAAAACTGTTTTTT
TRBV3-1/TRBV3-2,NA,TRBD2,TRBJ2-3,CASSPSYSSGGSNTQYF,TGTGCCAGCAGCCCCAGTTATTCTAGCGGGGGGTCAAATACGCAGTATTTT
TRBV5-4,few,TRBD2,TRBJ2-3,CASSLVSGPSTDTQYF,TGTGCCAGCAGCTTGGTTAGCGGGCCGAGCACAGATACGCAGTATTTT
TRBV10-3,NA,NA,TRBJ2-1,CANGGLGANEQFF,TGTGCCAATGGGGGGTTAGGGGCTAATGAGCAGTTCTTC
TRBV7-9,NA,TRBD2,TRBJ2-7,CASSRTSGISYEQYF,TGTGCCAGCAGTAGAACTAGCGGGATCTCCTACGAGCAGTACTTC
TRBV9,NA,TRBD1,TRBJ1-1,CASSRMDRGRGGEGAFF,TGTGCCAGCAGCCGTATGGACAGGGGGCGAGGGGGAGAAGGAGCTTTCTTT
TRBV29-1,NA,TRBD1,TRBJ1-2,CSVTTGSNYGYTF,TGCAGCGTGACGACAGGGTCGAACTATGGCTACACCTTC
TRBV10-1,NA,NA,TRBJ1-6,CASGDGVANSPLHF,TGCGCCAGCGGTGATGGGGTAGCGAATTCACCCCTCCACTTT
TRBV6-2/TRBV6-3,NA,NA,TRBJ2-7,CASSYSTWQYF,TGTGCCAGCAGTTATTCTACTTGGCAGTACTTC
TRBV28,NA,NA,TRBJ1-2,CASSFMGQGYGYTF,TGTGCCAGCAGTTTTATGGGCCAGGGGTATGGCTACACCTTC
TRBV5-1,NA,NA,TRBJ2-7,CASSLDPGSSGNEQYF,TGCGCCAGCAGCTTGGATCCGGGATCCTCGGGGAACGAGCAGTACTTC
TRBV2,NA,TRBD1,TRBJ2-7,CASSYRGPAYEQYF,TGTGCCAGCAGTTACAGGGGGCCAGCCTACGAGCAGTACTTC
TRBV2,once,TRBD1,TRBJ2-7,CASHPTGTPSYEQYF,TGTGCCAGCCATCCGACAGGGACGCCTTCCTACGAGCAGTACTTC
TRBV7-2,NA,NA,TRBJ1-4,CASSSNRGSGEKLFF,TGTGCCAGCAGCTCTAACCGGGGTAGTGGTGAAAAACTGTTTTTT
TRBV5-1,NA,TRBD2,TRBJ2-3,CASSGAGGTDTQYF,TGCGCCAGCAGTGGAGCGGGGGGTACGGATACGCAGTATTTT
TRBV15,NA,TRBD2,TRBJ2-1,CATSRTSGRYEQFF,TGTGCCACCAGCAGGACTAGCGGTAGATATGAGCAGTTCTTC
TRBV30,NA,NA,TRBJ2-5,CAWAGTPISQYF,TGTGCCTGGGCGGGGACTCCTATCTCCCAGTACTTC
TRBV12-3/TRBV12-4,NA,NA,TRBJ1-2,CASSFAGSYGYTF,TGTGCCAGCAGTTTTGCGGGTTCCTATGGCTACACCTTC
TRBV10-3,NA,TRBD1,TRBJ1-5,CAISVTPGTGSGNQPQHF,TGTGCCATCAGTGTCACCCCGGGGACAGGCAGCGGAAATCAGCCCCAGCATTTT
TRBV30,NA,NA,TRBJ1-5,CAWSPRGQPQHF,TGTGCCTGGAGTCCCCGGGGACAGCCCCAGCATTTT
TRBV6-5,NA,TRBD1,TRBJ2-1,CASSYRTGDNEQFF,TGTGCCAGCAGTTACAGGACAGGCGACAATGAGCAGTTCTTC
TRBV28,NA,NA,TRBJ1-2,CASSSSRVWLVASYGYTF,TGTGCCAGCAGTTCATCCCGGGTCTGGTTGGTCGCTAGCTATGGCTACACCTTC
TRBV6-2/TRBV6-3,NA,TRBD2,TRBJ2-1,CASSYGIAGYNYNEQFF,TGTGCCAGCAGTTACGGAATAGCGGGATATAACTACAATGAGCAGTTCTTC
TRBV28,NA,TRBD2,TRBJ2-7,CASSSSGGTSYEQYF,TGTGCCAGCAGTTCAAGCGGGGGGACCTCCTACGAGCAGTACTTC
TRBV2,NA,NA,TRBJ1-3,CASKTGPGNTIYF,TGTGCCAGCAAAACAGGGCCGGGAAACACCATATATTTT
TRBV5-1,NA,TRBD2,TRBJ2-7,CASSPLATSYEQYF,TGCGCCAGCAGCCCACTAGCGACCTCCTACGAGCAGTACTTC
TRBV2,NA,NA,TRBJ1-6,CASSEAPGGLHNSPLHF,TGTGCCAGCAGTGAAGCGCCGGGAGGCCTTCATAATTCACCCCTCCACTTT
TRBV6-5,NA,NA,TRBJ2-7,CASSYTPESTYEQYF,TGTGCCAGCAGTTATACGCCGGAGAGCACCTACGAGCAGTACTTC
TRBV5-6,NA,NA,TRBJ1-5,CASSLGLSQGDSNQPQHF,TGTGCCAGCAGCTTGGGGCTTTCACAGGGAGATAGCAATCAGCCCCAGCATTTT
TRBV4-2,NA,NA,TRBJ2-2,CASSRDFGTGELFF,TGTGCCAGCAGCCGAGACTTCGGGACCGGGGAGCTGTTTTTT
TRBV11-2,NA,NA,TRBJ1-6,CASSLEGPHNSPLHF,TGTGCCAGCAGCTTGGAGGGACCCCATAATTCACCCCTCCACTTT
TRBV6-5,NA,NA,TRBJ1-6,CASRETANSPLHF,TGTGCCAGCAGGGAGACAGCAAATTCACCCCTCCACTTT
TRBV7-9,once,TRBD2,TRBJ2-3,CASRAATGGRENTQYF,TGTGCCAGCAGAGCCGCGACGGGAGGGAGGGAGAATACGCAGTATTTT
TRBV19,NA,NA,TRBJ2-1,CASQSRGIGNEQFF,TGTGCCAGTCAGTCTCGCGGGATTGGCAATGAGCAGTTCTTC
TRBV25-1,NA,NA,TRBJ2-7,CASSGRGAYEQYF,TGTGCCAGCAGTGGCAGGGGGGCCTACGAGCAGTACTTC
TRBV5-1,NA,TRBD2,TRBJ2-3,CASSLTPGKLAGGTSTDTQYF,TGCGCCAGCAGCCTAACGCCAGGCAAACTAGCGGGAGGGACTAGCACAGATACGCAGTATTTT
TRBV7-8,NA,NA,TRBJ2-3,CASGLSRGTDTQYF,TGTGCCAGCGGGTTATCCCGGGGCACAGATACGCAGTATTTT
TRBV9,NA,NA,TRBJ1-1,CASSSAGALRGNTEAFF,TGTGCCAGCAGCTCCGCCGGGGCCCTGCGGGGGAACACTGAAGCTTTCTTT
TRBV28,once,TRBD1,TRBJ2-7,CASSTPGTGQPYEQYF,TGTGCCAGCAGTACGCCAGGGACAGGGCAACCCTACGAGCAGTACTTC
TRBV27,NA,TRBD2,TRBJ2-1,CASSQGTSGPYNEQFF,TGTGCCAGCAGTCAAGGGACTAGCGGGCCGTACAATGAGCAGTTCTTC
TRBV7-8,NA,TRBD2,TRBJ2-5,CASSLGLAGVGETQYF,TGTGCCAGCAGCCTGGGACTAGCGGGAGTTGGGGAGACCCAGTACTTC